This note documents a single T cell receptor beta chain sequence. TCRdb's copy holds only in-frame clones and misses some; the assay was immunoSEQ multiplex PCR. The sample carries tens of thousands of clones, roughly 90% recorded once. V was cut by 1 base and J by 0 bases, with 4 bases left in between. Germline V CDR1 and CDR2: GTSNPN, SVGIG (reference sequence). The CDR3 spans 13 residues. These data originate in a study of T cell changes during pregnancy in multiple sclerosis. The sample here was peripheral blood, taken in the first trimester of pregnancy. The sequence derives from a female donor with multiple sclerosis, enrolled in a pregnancy study. The V gene is TRBV30, the J gene TRBJ2-4; D uncertain. The CDR3 loop is CAWSGLAKNIQYF. The CDR3 coding sequence is TGTGCCTGGAGTGGGCTAGCCAAAAACATTCAGTACTTC.